This T cell receptor beta chain was sequenced during a study of OX40 agonist ivuxolimab in advanced cancers. Background on the study: At doses from 0.01 to 10 mg/kg, patients were given intravenous ivuxolimab every 2 weeks. From roughly 20 to 79 years was the age range, with a mean of around 56 years, and about 83% were male. Three patients showed partial responses: one hepatocellular carcinoma and two cutaneous melanoma cases. Study-wide points: CD8+ T cells showed, on average, more clonal expansion than CD4+ cells.

Germline V gene lookup returns CDR1 SGHVS and CDR2 FQNEAQ. This CDR3 contains 19 residues. The ends were cut back, 4 bases at V and 4 bases at J, with 26 bases in the middle. Using immunoSEQ multiplex PCR, the repertoire was profiled, and TCRdb retains in-frame clones only, with some absent. Of tens of thousands of clones in the sample, over 75% were seen once. Notes on this clone: Antigen: not known.

This TCR was recovered from an adult with an advanced solid tumor such as melanoma, head and neck, liver or kidney cancer. The gene calls are TRBV7-8 and TRBJ2-1, with D possibly TRBD2 on 5 matching bases. The sample consisted of CD4+ or CD8+ T cells sorted from blood, taken in a trial of the OX40 agonist ivuxolimab. The CDR3 DNA sequence: TGTGCCAGCAGCTCGCTGGGCGGGTCCCCGGGTTGGTCTTACAATGAGCAGTTCTTC. Residues: CASSSLGGSPGWSYNEQFF.